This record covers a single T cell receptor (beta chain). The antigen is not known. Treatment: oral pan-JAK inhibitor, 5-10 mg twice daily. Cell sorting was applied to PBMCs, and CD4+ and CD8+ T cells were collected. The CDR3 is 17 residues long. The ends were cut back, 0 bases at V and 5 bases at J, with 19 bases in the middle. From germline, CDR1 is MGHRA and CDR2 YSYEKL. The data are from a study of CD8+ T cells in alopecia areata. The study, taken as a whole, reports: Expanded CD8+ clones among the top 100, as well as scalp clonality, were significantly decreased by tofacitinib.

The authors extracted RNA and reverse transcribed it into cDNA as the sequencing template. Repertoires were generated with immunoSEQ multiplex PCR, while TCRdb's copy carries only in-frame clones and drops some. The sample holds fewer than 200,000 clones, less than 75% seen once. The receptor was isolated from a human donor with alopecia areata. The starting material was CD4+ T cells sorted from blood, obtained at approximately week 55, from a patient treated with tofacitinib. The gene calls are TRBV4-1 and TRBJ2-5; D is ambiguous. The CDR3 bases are TGCGCCAGCAGCCAAGATTTAAAAGGGTTCAGAGTTGAGACCCAGTACTTC. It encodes CASSQDLKGFRVETQYF.